Presented here are 29 T cell receptor beta chains from one specimen sequenced in a study of blood T cell repertoires in COVID-19. The data were produced by immunoSEQ multiplex PCR, yet TCRdb's version contains in-frame clones alone and is incomplete. The sample lists tens of thousands of clones; 90% to 95% were seen once. The sample taken for sequencing was peripheral blood. These receptors all stem from a human donor in a cohort sampled during active COVID-19.

The genes are TRBV9 and TRBJ2-1; 7 nucleotides align to TRBD1. V was clipped by 0 bases and J by 0 bases; unmatched bases: 3. Germline V gives CDR1 SGDLS, CDR2 YYNGEE. The CDR3 contains 16 residues. The CDR3 DNA sequence: TGTGCCAGCAGCGTAGCGACAGGGAGCTCCTACAATGAGCAGTTCTTC. This gives the protein CASSVATGSSYNEQFF.

The chain couples TRBV6-4 to TRBJ2-1; 10 bases agree with TRBD1. The CDR3 consists of 13 residues. Germline CDR1 reads MRHNA; CDR2 reads SNTAGT. The trim removed 2 bases at V and 10 bases at J, leaving 2 bases unmatched. CDR3 nucleotides: TGTGCCAGCAGTGACCAGACAGGGGGCGAGCAGTTCTTC. Encoded protein: CASSDQTGGEQFF.

The chain recombines TRBV11-2 with TRBJ2-7; 7 bases align to TRBD1. V shed 5 bases and J 4 bases; nucleotides not matched to a gene: 8. The germline CDR1 and CDR2 sequences are SGHAT and FQNNGV. This CDR3 has 14 residues. CDR3 loop: CASSRTGEGYEQYF. DNA for the CDR3: TGTGCCAGCAGCCGGACAGGCGAAGGGTACGAGCAGTACTTC.

This rearrangement joins TRBV7-8 to TRBJ2-7; TRBD2 aligns across 8 bases. The CDR3 runs to 15 residues. Germline trimming cut 5 bases from V and 4 bases from J; bases unmatched to any gene: 10. In germline, CDR1 is SGHVS, CDR2 FQNEAQ. The CDR3 sequence is CASSSPLGLEYEQYF. In DNA, the CDR3 is TGTGCCAGCAGCAGTCCTTTGGGACTAGAGTACGAGCAGTACTTC. The full variable domain, in which reference TRBV7-8 and TRBJ2-7 provide the parts outside the CDR3, is GAGVSQSPRYKVAKRGQDVALRCDPISGHVSLFWYQQALGQGPEFLTYFQNEAQLDKSGLPSDRFFAERPEGSVSTLKIQRTQQEDSAVYLCASSSPLGLEYEQYFGPGTRLTVT.

The chain carries TRBV6-5 and TRBJ2-2, with D uncertain. Germline CDR1 MNHEY, CDR2 SVGAGI. This CDR3 is 14 amino acids long. The ends were cut back, 6 bases at V and 6 bases at J, with 14 bases in the middle. Written as DNA, the CDR3 is TGTGCCAGCAGACTATCGTCGTCGTCCGGGGAGCTGTTTTTT. Protein: CASRLSSSSGELFF.

This clone was recorded a few times. This sequence joins TRBV7-8 and TRBJ2-7, with D possibly TRBD2 on 6 matching bases. Trimming left V 6 bases short and J 5 bases short, with 11 bases between. CDR3 length: 12 residues. Per germline, CDR1 SGHVS and CDR2 FQNEAQ. The DNA of the CDR3 is TGTGCCAGCAGAGGTCCGGGGGACGAGCAGTACTTC. This encodes CASRGPGDEQYF.

This sequence joins TRBV2 and TRBJ2-3; 9 bases line up with TRBD1. CDR1 and CDR2 from the germline V gene are SNHLY and FYNNEI. The ends lost 6 bases at V and 9 bases at J; junction bases unmatched: 4. CDR3 length equals 12 residues. CDR3 protein: CASRGQGGTQYF. DNA of the CDR3: TGTGCCAGCAGGGGACAGGGAGGCACGCAGTATTTT.

The V gene is TRBV18, the J gene TRBJ2-3; 14 positions agree with TRBD2. This CDR3 has 16 residues. With V trimmed by 0 bases and J by 5 bases, 1 base remained unmatched. Germline V gene data show CDR1 as KGHSH and CDR2 as LQKENI. The CDR3 sequence: CASSPPGLAGVDTQYF. CDR3 coding DNA: TGTGCCAGCTCACCACCGGGACTAGCGGGGGTAGATACGCAGTATTTT.

The J gene is TRBJ2-6, the V gene TRBV29-1; no reliable D call. This CDR3 comprises 12 residues. Germline-derived CDR1 and CDR2 are SQVTM and ANQGSEA. The V and J ends lost 7 bases and 5 bases respectively, with 9 bases between them. The CDR3 DNA reads as TGCAGCGCCTTTATAAGGGCCAACGTCCTGACTTTC. Its translation: CSAFIRANVLTF.

This clone was seen only once. The J gene is TRBJ2-1, the V gene TRBV9; 8 positions match TRBD2. CDR3 length: 19 amino acids. V shed 4 bases, J shed 0 bases, and the junction held 15 bases outside the gene matches. Germline CDR1 reads SGDLS; CDR2 reads YYNGEE. Written as DNA, the CDR3 is TGTGCCAGCAGCTTCCCCAGGCCCGGGGGGGAAAGCTCCTACAATGAGCAGTTCTTC. Its protein product is CASSFPRPGGESSYNEQFF.

The chain joins TRBV30 to TRBJ1-2; possible D gene TRBD1, 6 bases. Germline CDR1 and CDR2: GTSNPN and SVGIG (reference sequence). The CDR3 runs to 16 residues. Between the trimmed V and J ends, which lost 3 bases and 3 bases, there was a span of 20 bases. CDR3 sequence (DNA): TGTGCCTGGAGATTACTCGAAAGGGGGAGCTACTATGGCTACACCTTC. Protein product: CAWRLLERGSYYGYTF.

The chain carries TRBV5-1 and TRBJ1-1, with TRBD1 as a possible D gene (6 bases). V was shortened by 2 bases and J by 3 bases, with 14 bases between the two germline ends. This CDR3 region has 15 residues. From germline, CDR1 is SGHRS and CDR2 YFSETQ. CDR3 bases: TGCGCCAGCAGCTTTACAGGGCTGGGGGACACTGAAGCTTTCTTT. Protein sequence: CASSFTGLGDTEAFF.

V usage is TRBV4-1 and J usage is TRBJ1-1; D is ambiguous. The germline V gene has CDR1 MGHRA and CDR2 YSYEKL. Trimming removed 0 bases at V and 1 base at J, with 6 bases between. CDR3 size: 14 residues. The CDR3 DNA is TGCGCCAGCAGCCAAGAACCAGGGAACACTGAAGCTTTCTTT. It specifies CASSQEPGNTEAFF.

The gene calls are TRBV18 and TRBJ1-1, with D tentatively TRBD1 (6 bases). The CDR3 length is 14 residues. The germline CDR1 and CDR2 sequences are KGHSH and LQKENI. Trimming pared 3 bases from V and 4 bases from J, leaving 12 bases between. The CDR3 is CASSPRQASTEAFF. The CDR3 nucleotides read TGTGCCAGCTCACCGAGACAGGCGAGCACTGAAGCTTTCTTT.

The chain links TRBV7-6 to TRBJ2-3; TRBD1 aligns across 11 bases. Germline V gene lookup returns CDR1 SGHVS and CDR2 FNYEAQ. The CDR3 is 15 residues long. The V gene end was trimmed by 4 bases and the J gene end by 5 bases; junction bases not matched to a gene: 5. This CDR3 reads CASSYSGTGGDTQYF. The DNA for the CDR3 is TGTGCCAGCAGCTACTCCGGGACAGGGGGAGATACGCAGTATTTT.

CDR3 bases: TGTGCCAGTAGTATCGGCAGGGGTGGTCAGCCCCAGCATTTT. Its protein product is CASSIGRGGQPQHF. V is TRBV19 and J is TRBJ1-5; TRBD1 is a possible D gene (6 bases). Per the germline V gene, CDR1 is LNHDA and CDR2 is SQIVND (reference sequence). Trimming shortened V by 3 bases and J by 6 bases, and 12 bases separated the two germline ends. CDR3 length: 14 amino acids.

The V gene is TRBV6-4, the J gene TRBJ1-6; possibly TRBD1 for D (6 bases). V was pared by 6 bases and J by 10 bases, with 16 bases between. CDR1 and CDR2 (germline): MRHNA, SNTAGT. This CDR3 has 14 amino acids. The CDR3 reads CASRKGETGSPLHF. CDR3 nucleotides: TGTGCCAGCAGAAAGGGGGAGACGGGATCACCCCTCCACTTT.

This chain's CDR3 is CASSGGGGPQETQYF. The CDR3 nucleotides read TGTGCCAGCAGTGGAGGGGGAGGGCCGCAAGAGACCCAGTACTTC. The V call is TRBV25-1, the J call TRBJ2-5; D perhaps matches TRBD2 (7 bases). Germline CDR1 reads MGHDK; CDR2 reads SYGVNS. V lost 4 bases to trimming and J lost 2 bases, with 14 bases between them. The CDR3 loop spans 15 amino acids.

V gene TRBV2 combines with J gene TRBJ1-4; 10 positions match TRBD1. Trimming at V came to 5 bases and at J to 0 bases, leaving 3 bases not matched to a gene. CDR3 length equals 16 residues. CDR1 and CDR2 from the germline V gene are SNHLY and FYNNEI. CDR3 in amino acids: CASSFGQGATNEKLFF. The CDR3 nucleotides are TGTGCCAGCAGTTTTGGACAGGGGGCAACTAATGAAAAACTGTTTTTT.

The V call is TRBV7-2, the J call TRBJ2-3, with 7 bases lining up with TRBD2. The CDR3 is made up of 15 amino acids. With 5 bases clipped from V and 0 bases from J, the junction kept 5 bases outside the gene matches. From germline, CDR1 is SGHTA and CDR2 FQGNSA. CDR3 nucleotides: TGTGCCAGCAGCCTTGCAGCGGGAAGCACAGATACGCAGTATTTT. Translation: CASSLAAGSTDTQYF.

The rearrangement uses TRBV7-9 and TRBJ2-5; 7 nucleotides agree with TRBD1. Germline CDR1 SEHNR, CDR2 FQNEAQ (reference sequence). CDR3 length: 12 amino acids. V gave up 11 bases and J gave up 5 bases; unmatched junction bases: 8. The CDR3: CASTGDLETQYF. The CDR3 DNA reads as TGTGCCTCCACAGGGGACCTGGAGACCCAGTACTTC. Supplemented by reference TRBV7-9 and TRBJ2-5, the full variable domain reads DTGVSQNPRHKITKRGQNVTFRCDPISEHNRLYWYRQTLGQGPEFLTYFQNEAQLEKSRLLSDRFSAERPKGSFSTLEIQRTEQGDSAMYLCASTGDLETQYFGPGTRLLVL.

The CDR3 reads CASSRPGGRGEKLFF. The CDR3 DNA reads as TGCGCCAGCAGCCGCCCTGGAGGGCGGGGTGAAAAACTGTTTTTT. J is TRBJ1-4 and V is TRBV5-1; D uncertain. The CDR3 consists of 15 residues. Looked up from germline, CDR1 is SGHRS and CDR2 is YFSETQ. The V end was cut by 4 bases, the J end by 7 bases, with 17 bases between.

The chain employs TRBV7-3 and TRBJ2-3; 7 nucleotides match TRBD1. This CDR3 is 15 amino acids long. After removal of 1 base from V and 1 base from J, the junction contained 2 bases not matched to a gene. Germline V gives CDR1 SGHTA, CDR2 FQGTGA. The DNA of the CDR3 is TGTGCCAGCAGCTTAATGGGACAGCGCACAGATACGCAGTATTTT. Its protein product is CASSLMGQRTDTQYF.

This sequence joins TRBV29-1 and TRBJ2-4, with 9 bases that match TRBD1. With 5 bases clipped from V and 7 bases from J, the junction kept 6 bases outside the gene matches. CDR3 length: 13 amino acids. Germline V gives CDR1 SQVTM, CDR2 ANQGSEA. The CDR3 here is CSVPGTGSNIQYF. In nucleotides, the CDR3 is TGCAGCGTTCCCGGGACAGGGTCGAACATTCAGTACTTC.

The rearrangement links TRBV9 to TRBJ1-3; 7 positions match TRBD1. In germline, CDR1 is SGDLS, CDR2 YYNGEE. V dropped 2 bases and J dropped 2; count of bases not matched to a gene: 7. This CDR3 contains 16 residues. The CDR3 loop is CASSVTGFNAGNTIYF. In nucleotides, the CDR3 is TGTGCCAGCAGCGTGACAGGGTTCAATGCTGGAAACACCATATATTTT. Based on the CDR3 plus reference TRBV9 and TRBJ1-3, the full variable domain is DSGVTQTPKHLITATGQRVTLRCSPRSGDLSVYWYQQSLDQGLQFLIQYYNGEERAKGNILERFSAQQFPDLHSELNLSSLELGDSALYFCASSVTGFNAGNTIYFGEGSWLTVV.

The rearrangement links TRBV18 to TRBJ1-4, with 9 bases fitting TRBD1. V shed 3 bases, J shed 6 bases, and the junction held 11 bases outside the gene matches. CDR3 length equals 17 residues. The germline gives CDR1 KGHSH, CDR2 LQKENI. For the CDR3, the DNA is TGTGCCAGCTCACCCCTGGACAGGGGATCGGGGGATGAAAAACTGTTTTTT. This codes for CASSPLDRGSGDEKLFF.

The V call is TRBV29-1, the J call TRBJ1-2; TRBD1 matches 9 bases. This CDR3 contains 14 residues. CDR1 is SQVTM and CDR2 is ANQGSEA in the germline V gene. V was clipped by 3 bases and J by 4 bases; unmatched bases: 6. CDR3 in amino acids: CSVDTDRGSYGYTF. CDR3 coding DNA: TGCAGCGTTGATACTGACAGGGGGAGCTATGGCTACACCTTC.

A single count supports this clone. The chain links TRBV3-1 (or the pseudogene TRBV3-2) to TRBJ2-2; 16 positions match TRBD2. Trimming took 6 bases from V and 3 from J; bases not matched to a gene: 13. The CDR3 runs 20 residues. Germline-derived CDR1 and CDR2 are LGHDT and YNNKEL (reference sequence). The CDR3 loop is CASRQTPGLAGGRHTGELFF. The CDR3 nucleotides read TGTGCCAGCAGGCAGACCCCGGGACTAGCGGGGGGGAGACACACCGGGGAGCTGTTTTTT.

V gene TRBV3-1 (or the pseudogene TRBV3-2) combines with J gene TRBJ1-6, with 10 bases that match TRBD1. The CDR3 sequence is 20 residues long. Germline assignment: CDR1 LGHDT and CDR2 YNNKEL (reference sequence). Trimming took 5 bases from V and 1 from J; bases not matched to a gene: 14. CDR3 coding DNA: TGTGCCAGCAGCGAATGGCCGGGACAGGGGCGCAATTCCTATAATTCACCCCTCCACTTT. Its protein is CASSEWPGQGRNSYNSPLHF.